The rows below give T cell receptor beta chains drawn from one sample of a study of CD8+ T cells in alopecia areata. Produced via immunoSEQ multiplex PCR; TCRdb's table is partial and in-frame only. Of some 220,000 clones in the sample, around 57% are singletons; the top ten hold roughly 1.5%. Sequenced here: CD4+ T cells sorted from blood, sampled at week 4, from a patient treated with tofacitinib. The receptors come from a human donor with alopecia areata. CDR3s include the opening cysteine and the closing phenylalanine or tryptophan. Each record gives: CDR3 length, D gene, V gene, clone size, J gene, CDR3 DNA, CDR3 protein. The D gene is left open where the match is weak. Clone size is stated in some rows and not others, as once, few, many or a class when expanded.

CDR3 length: 12; D gene: TRBD1; V gene: TRBV30; clone size: -; J gene: TRBJ1-1; CDR3 DNA: TGTGCCAGCGCCGGGACAGGGGGGGAAGCTTTCTTT; CDR3 protein: CASAGTGGEAFF
CDR3 length: 13; D gene: TRBD2; V gene: TRBV7-9; clone size: -; J gene: TRBJ2-7; CDR3 DNA: TGTGCCAGCGGACTAGCCCACTCCTACGAGCAGTACTTC; CDR3 protein: CASGLAHSYEQYF
CDR3 length: 13; D gene: -; V gene: TRBV19; clone size: -; J gene: TRBJ1-2; CDR3 DNA: TGTGCCAGCCGAACAGGTGGAGACTATGGCTACACCTTC; CDR3 protein: CASRTGGDYGYTF
CDR3 length: 16; D gene: TRBD2; V gene: TRBV4-2; clone size: many; J gene: TRBJ2-1; CDR3 DNA: TGTGCCAGCAGCCAAGGTAGCGGGGGATCCTACAATGAGCAGTTCTTC; CDR3 protein: CASSQGSGGSYNEQFF
CDR3 length: 14; D gene: -; V gene: TRBV11-2; clone size: -; J gene: TRBJ2-7; CDR3 DNA: TGTGCCAGCAGCTCCCGGGACCGAGAATACGAGCAGTACTTC; CDR3 protein: CASSSRDREYEQYF
CDR3 length: 15; D gene: TRBD2; V gene: TRBV27; clone size: -; J gene: TRBJ2-5; CDR3 DNA: TGTGCCAGCAGTTTATCCGGACTAGCGGGGGAGACCCAGTACTTC; CDR3 protein: CASSLSGLAGETQYF
CDR3 length: 15; D gene: -; V gene: TRBV15; clone size: -; J gene: TRBJ2-5; CDR3 DNA: TGTGCCACCGCCCTCGCGGGGGCCGAATGGGAGACCCAGTACTTC; CDR3 protein: CATALAGAEWETQYF
CDR3 length: 12; D gene: -; V gene: TRBV29-1; clone size: -; J gene: TRBJ2-3; CDR3 DNA: TGCAGCGTTGGTAGGTCGGGCGATACGCAGTATTTT; CDR3 protein: CSVGRSGDTQYF
CDR3 length: 15; D gene: -; V gene: TRBV11-2; clone size: -; J gene: TRBJ2-3; CDR3 DNA: TGTGCCAGCAGCCCACTTGGGGGCACCACAGATACGCAGTATTTT; CDR3 protein: CASSPLGGTTDTQYF
CDR3 length: 15; D gene: TRBD1; V gene: TRBV6-5; clone size: few; J gene: TRBJ1-2; CDR3 DNA: TGTGCCAGCAGGATTTCCATGGGACAGAACTATGGCTACACCTTC; CDR3 protein: CASRISMGQNYGYTF
CDR3 length: 13; D gene: -; V gene: TRBV29-1; clone size: few; J gene: TRBJ2-7; CDR3 DNA: TGCAGCGTTGTATCGGCAGGCAAGAGAGAGCAGTACTTC; CDR3 protein: CSVVSAGKREQYF
CDR3 length: 12; D gene: TRBD1; V gene: TRBV25-1; clone size: -; J gene: TRBJ2-1; CDR3 DNA: TGTGCCAGCAGTGAATTAAGGGGGCCGACGTTCTTC; CDR3 protein: CASSELRGPTFF
CDR3 length: 15; D gene: -; V gene: TRBV29-1; clone size: -; J gene: TRBJ2-1; CDR3 DNA: TGCAGCGTTGAAGTGGGTCGAAGCTCCTACAATGAGCAGTTCTTC; CDR3 protein: CSVEVGRSSYNEQFF
CDR3 length: 15; D gene: TRBD1; V gene: TRBV2; clone size: -; J gene: TRBJ2-5; CDR3 DNA: TGTGCCAGCAGTGGAGGGGGCAGCCGGAGGGAGACCCAGTACTTC; CDR3 protein: CASSGGGSRRETQYF
CDR3 length: 12; D gene: -; V gene: TRBV29-1; clone size: few; J gene: TRBJ1-2; CDR3 DNA: TGCAGCGACGGGCCCGTCGGCTATGGCTACACCTTC; CDR3 protein: CSDGPVGYGYTF
CDR3 length: 13; D gene: -; V gene: TRBV27; clone size: -; J gene: TRBJ1-2; CDR3 DNA: TGTGCCAGCAGTTTCCGAGGGGATCACGGCTACACCTTC; CDR3 protein: CASSFRGDHGYTF
CDR3 length: 15; D gene: TRBD2; V gene: TRBV5-4; clone size: -; J gene: TRBJ2-1; CDR3 DNA: TGTGCCAGCAGCTTTAGCGGGGATCATTACAATGAGCAGTTCTTC; CDR3 protein: CASSFSGDHYNEQFF
CDR3 length: 14; D gene: -; V gene: TRBV7-2; clone size: -; J gene: TRBJ1-6; CDR3 DNA: TGTGCCAGCAGCTTTAAACAGGCCAATTCACCCCTCCACTTT; CDR3 protein: CASSFKQANSPLHF
CDR3 length: 11; D gene: -; V gene: TRBV20-1; clone size: -; J gene: TRBJ2-2; CDR3 DNA: TGCAGTGCTGGAAACACCGGGGAGCTGTTTTTT; CDR3 protein: CSAGNTGELFF